The T cell receptor beta chain described here comes from a study of CD8+CD57+ T cells in acquired aplastic anemia. TCR beta VDJ and CDR3 profiling used genomic DNA as template. MiXCR, run by TCRdb on the reads, gives a single entry per CDR3 protein. The table shows a few hundred thousand distinct CDR3 sequences, with under 50% occurring only once. Comments on this clonotype: An end of the junction does not agree with germline; a read error may underlie this.

CD8+CD57+ cell expansion, shown by flow cytometry, had occurred in the patients selected for sequencing. CDR3 length: 15 amino acids. The germline CDR1 and CDR2 sequences are MNHEY and SVGAGI. The sequencing input was sorted CD4+, CD8+, or CD8+CD57+ T cells (not recorded which) from PBMCs. V gene TRBV6-5 combines with J gene TRBJ1-3; no definite D call. This sequence originates from a human donor with aplastic anemia. The CDR3: CASSYGQSSGNAIYF. CDR3 nucleotide sequence: TGTGCCAGCAGTTATGGTCAGTCCTCTGGAAACGCCATATATTTT.